Listed below are T cell receptor beta chains from one sample, sequenced in a study of human T cells and chemical hapten exposure. TCRdb reprocessed the RACE reads with MiXCR, giving one entry per CDR3 protein. This table has approximately 80,000 distinct CDR3 sequences, about 10% appearing once. Material: whole blood, obtained in connection with sensitization to the hapten diphenylcyclopropenone (DPC). These receptors all stem from a woman aged 45-59 years with alopecia areata. Some clones in this sample may be carry-over from other donors' samples. CDR3s include the opening cysteine and the closing phenylalanine or tryptophan. Fields, in order: D gene, V gene, clone size, J gene, CDR3 DNA, CDR3 protein. A D gene is named only where the DNA matches it firmly. Clone size is stated in some rows and not others, as once, few, many or a class when expanded.

d_call: TRBD1; v_call: TRBV7-2; clone_size: many; j_call: TRBJ1-4; cdr3_nt: TGTGCCAGCAGCTTGGGAAAGGACAGGGGGAAACTGTTTTTT; cdr3_aa: CASSLGKDRGKLFF
d_call: -; v_call: TRBV4-3; clone_size: many; j_call: TRBJ2-3; cdr3_nt: TGCGCCAGCAGCCAAGGCGTAACAGATACGCAGTATTTT; cdr3_aa: CASSQGVTDTQYF
d_call: -; v_call: TRBV18; clone_size: many; j_call: TRBJ2-7; cdr3_nt: TGTGCCAGCTCACCAAGGCAGGGCCTCTTGTACGAGCAGTACTTC; cdr3_aa: CASSPRQGLLYEQYF
d_call: -; v_call: TRBV6-5; clone_size: -; j_call: TRBJ1-3; cdr3_nt: TGTGCCAGCAGTAATTCCCACTCTGGAAACACCATATATTTT; cdr3_aa: CASSNSHSGNTIYF
d_call: TRBD1; v_call: TRBV24-1; clone_size: many; j_call: TRBJ1-5; cdr3_nt: TGTGCCACCAGTGACCCCGGACAGGGCCTATCCAATCAGCCCCAGCATTTT; cdr3_aa: CATSDPGQGLSNQPQHF
d_call: -; v_call: TRBV21-1; clone_size: -; j_call: TRBJ1-2; cdr3_nt: TGTGCCAGCAGCCCCTGGGACACCTTC; cdr3_aa: CASSPWDTF
d_call: -; v_call: TRBV13; clone_size: -; j_call: TRBJ2-7; cdr3_nt: TGTGCCAGCAGCCGCCGGGAGAACTACGAGCAGTACTTC; cdr3_aa: CASSRRENYEQYF
d_call: -; v_call: TRBV28; clone_size: few; j_call: TRBJ1-6; cdr3_nt: TGTGCCAGCAGTTTAACTGGCCTGCTAAATTCACCCCTCCACTTT; cdr3_aa: CASSLTGLLNSPLHF
d_call: TRBD2; v_call: TRBV14; clone_size: -; j_call: TRBJ2-5; cdr3_nt: TGTGCCAGCAGCCAAGAGAGACTAGCGGCATTAAGGGGGCAAGAGACCCAGTACTTC; cdr3_aa: CASSQERLAALRGQETQYF
d_call: TRBD2; v_call: TRBV20-1; clone_size: many; j_call: TRBJ2-1; cdr3_nt: TGCAGTGCTACTACTAGCGGGATCTACAATGAGCAGTTCTTC; cdr3_aa: CSATTSGIYNEQFF